Each of the 2 T cell receptor beta chains below was sequenced from the same sample in a study of T cells in Graves' hyperthyroidism and ophthalmopathy. TCR beta CDR3 sequences were amplified from RNA transcripts. Using the HTBI primer set, a first-round RT-PCR was run on the TCR CDR3. MiXCR, run by TCRdb on the multiplex PCR reads, gives a single entry per CDR3 protein. The sample has about 520,000 distinct CDR3 sequences; less than 25% are singletons. Sequencing used blood. The receptor source for this set is a man younger than 30 with Graves' hyperthyroidism.

V and J are TRBV18 and TRBJ2-2; 8 bases fit TRBD1. Germline loops: CDR1 KGHSH, CDR2 LQKENI. V was pared by 5 bases and J by 0 bases, with 8 bases of the junction left unmatched. The CDR3 is 17 amino acids. In nucleotides, the CDR3 is TGTGCCAGCTCAGGACAGGGATTCTCCGCGAACACCGGGGAGCTGTTTTTT. It translates to CASSGQGFSANTGELFF.

This clonotype was detected only a few times. The V and J genes are TRBV2 and TRBJ1-1, with D uncertain. CDR3 length equals 12 residues. V shed 7 bases and J shed 8 bases, with 14 bases lying between them. The germline gives CDR1 SNHLY, CDR2 FYNNEI. CDR3: CASTAIQTEAFF. CDR3 sequence (DNA): TGTGCCAGCACCGCTATACAAACCGAAGCTTTCTTT.